This T cell receptor beta chain appears in the sequencing data of a study of vaccination effects on CD4 cells after COVID-19. Before sequencing, viral peptide pools were used by the ViraFEST assay to expand antigen-specific CD4+ T cells. When less than 11 days of culture had elapsed, CD4+ T cells were isolated. The vaccine recipients had no prior SARS-CoV-2 infection, with negative nucleocapsid antibodies. Profiling relied on immunoSEQ multiplex PCR, and the TCRdb table lists in-frame clones only, not all of them. The data show 20,000 to 25,000 clones, roughly four fifths seen once. Notes on this clone: The target antigen is unknown.

Study-wide points: Both infection-induced and vaccine-induced clones contracted markedly at late post-vaccination timepoints.

The CDR3 consists of 16 residues. Germline V gene lookup returns CDR1 MNHEY and CDR2 SMNVEV (reference sequence). V dropped 7 bases and J dropped 2; count of bases not matched to a gene: 12. The source is a human donor who received a COVID-19 vaccine. The sequencing used CD4+ T cells from PBMCs cultured with HCoV-NL63 spike peptides, collected before COVID-19 vaccination. The chain uses TRBV27 and TRBJ2-7; the match to TRBD1 covers 9 bases. The CDR3 loop reads CASTYRRGQGTYEQYF. The CDR3 coding sequence is TGTGCCAGCACCTATAGGCGGGGACAGGGTACCTACGAGCAGTACTTC.